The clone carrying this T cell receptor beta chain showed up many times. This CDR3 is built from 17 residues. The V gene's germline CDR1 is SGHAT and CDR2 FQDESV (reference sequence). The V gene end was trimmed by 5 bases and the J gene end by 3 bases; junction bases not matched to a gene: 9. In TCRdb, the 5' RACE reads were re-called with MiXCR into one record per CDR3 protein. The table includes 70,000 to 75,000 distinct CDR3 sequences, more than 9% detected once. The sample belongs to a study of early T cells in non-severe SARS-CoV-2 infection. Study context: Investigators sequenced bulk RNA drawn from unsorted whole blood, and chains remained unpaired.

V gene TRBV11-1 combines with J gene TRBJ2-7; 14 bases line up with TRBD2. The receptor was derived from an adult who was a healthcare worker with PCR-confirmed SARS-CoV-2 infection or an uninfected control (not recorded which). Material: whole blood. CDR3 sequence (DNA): TGTGCCAGCAGCCACCCTACGGGACTAGCGGGAGACTACGAGCAGTACTTC. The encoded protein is CASSHPTGLAGDYEQYF. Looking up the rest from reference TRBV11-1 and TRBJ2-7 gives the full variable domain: EAEVAQSPRYKITEKSQAVAFWCDPISGHATLYWYRQILGQGPELLVQFQDESVVDDSQLPKDRFSAERLKGVDSTLKIQPAELGDSAMYLCASSHPTGLAGDYEQYFGPGTRLTVT.